This T cell receptor (beta chain) derives from a study of identical twins. Template switching supplied a universal primer site; unique molecular identifiers were carried on the cDNA. From the 5' RACE reads, TCRdb called clonotypes with MiXCR, one entry per CDR3 protein. Of hundreds of thousands of distinct CDR3 sequences listed, roughly an eighth are singletons. Trimming removed 0 bases from V and 5 bases from J, with 13 bases in between. This CDR3 spans 16 amino acids. The germline gives CDR1 LGHNA, CDR2 YNFKEQ. This clonotype appeared a few times. What it binds is unknown. Study-wide findings and caveats: Instead of following the same donors, the conclusions were based on cross-sectional statistical analysis. There was more out-of-frame TCR alpha sharing in monozygotic twins than models estimated. The abundant beta clonotypes from cord blood had fewer insertions, and memory repertoires had none of this.

The same data also went into a second study, on yellow fever vaccine responses in identical twins.

Sequencing was carried out using PBMCs. The V gene is TRBV4-2, the J gene TRBJ2-2, with D perhaps matching TRBD2 (6 bases). The TCR was taken from a woman younger than 35 in good health. CDR3 coding DNA: TGTGCCAGCAGCCAAGAAAGCGGGTCCGGGACCGGGGAGCTGTTTTTT. Protein product: CASSQESGSGTGELFF.